This T cell receptor (beta chain) was found in a study of cytomegalovirus exposure and HLA in healthy donors. Study results and limitations: The likely origin of a cluster of highly shared sequence variants was a sequencing artifact. Some segments of the V type, notably TRBV6-2 and TRBV6-3, were excluded as indistinguishable.

As concerns this clone: Its cognate antigen is unknown.

Germline loops: CDR1 LNHDA, CDR2 SQIVND (reference sequence). Trimming took off 3 bases at V and 1 base at J, with 9 bases between the two ends. CDR3 size: 15 residues. The PCR employed 60 Vbeta primers together with 13 Jbeta primers. TCRdb's table, derived via immunoSEQ multiplex PCR, lists solely in-frame clones and lacks some. This sample's clone table lists 75,000 to 80,000 clones. The J gene is TRBJ2-2, the V gene TRBV19; D call uncertain. This clonotype was obtained from a young man in good health and CMV-seropositive. Source material: PBMCs. The DNA for the CDR3 is TGTGCCAGTAGTATCCCCACAGTGAACACCGGGGAGCTGTTTTTT. Protein sequence: CASSIPTVNTGELFF.